These T cell receptor beta chains were read from a single sample in a study of cytomegalovirus exposure and HLA in healthy donors. Repertoires were generated with immunoSEQ multiplex PCR, while TCRdb's copy carries only in-frame clones and drops some. This sample lists 40,000 to 65,000 clones; its ten largest clones have about 25%. Sequenced sample: PBMCs. The receptors derive from a man aged 35 to 55 in good health and CMV-seropositive. Each CDR3 is given without its conserved first and last residue. Expanded clones get a size class; other rows say once, few or many, or leave the size out.

TRBV5-1,-,ASSYGLAIDEQY
TRBV15,-,ATSGPRGPETQY
TRBV9,-,ASSLHDTITYEQY
TRBV6-1,-,ASKFLQGASEKLF
TRBV7-2,-,ASSPTFNSYEQY
TRBV7-2,-,ASSLESGVREQY
TRBV5-1,-,ASRAPGLLGETQY
TRBV6-5,-,ASSPRDRYNEQY
TRBV28,-,ASIPGLDSDTQY
TRBV28,-,ASSLPGTGVESPLH
TRBV2,-,ASEETGKPY
TRBV6-5,-,ASSYGSGTNLEQF
TRBV7-9,-,ASSPTGDWGNQPQH
TRBV30,-,AWSVGQSGAPLH
TRBV27,-,ASSGGIGPYNSPLH
TRBV28,-,ASEGGVGEKLF
TRBV30,-,AWSPDSTGELF
TRBV30,-,AWRPGTHTEAF
TRBV28,-,ATSDPQGNQPQH
TRBV18,-,ASSPKDSRMNTEAF
TRBV7-9,-,ASSPGGWGYT
TRBV5-1,-,ASSWGADYGYT
TRBV28,-,ASSPRTGYDGANVLT
TRBV5-1,-,ASSNEGENSYEQY
TRBV5-1,-,ASTSRSGSFSEQY
TRBV6-5,-,ASSYSWTGAGYEQY
TRBV5-1,-,ASSLAGMNTGELF
TRBV28,-,ATGRQPFTEAF
TRBV10-3,-,AISEEVTGYNEQF
TRBV5-1,-,ASSLGQGPYNEQF
TRBV4-1,-,ASSQETPSYEQY
TRBV9,-,ASGGGNYNEQF
TRBV7-3,-,ASSRSRDRGGDTQY
TRBV15,-,ATSGDGSSGANVLT
TRBV19,-,ASSIIPSGTYEQY
TRBV7-3,-,ASSLDPGGRNHEQF
TRBV6-4,-,ASRKEVFSYNSPLH
TRBV7-8,-,ASSTRQGWDQPQH
TRBV9,-,ASSVGGRVNEKLF
TRBV6-5,-,ASGTGDTGELF
TRBV1,medium-sized,TSSLRLPPDTQY
TRBV30,-,AWSVGGREQY
TRBV9,-,ASSVSGTSYEQY
TRBV10-3,-,AISGKGGDAEAF
TRBV2,-,ASRDGQIYEQY
TRBV7-9,-,ASSEGYEQY